The 11 T cell receptor beta chains below were found in one sample sequenced in a study of patients and donors after allogeneic stem cell transplantation. MiXCR, applied by TCRdb to the RT-PCR reads, yields one record per CDR3 protein. This table holds around 150,000 distinct CDR3 sequences, about 32% found once. Sequencing was done on a sample of blood, either unsorted or a sorted T cell fraction (not recorded which). These receptors came from a human donor who was either an allogeneic HSCT recipient or a stem cell or donor lymphocyte infusion donor (not recorded which). It is not recorded whose cells these are; they may come from a transplant donor.

The sample holds a few counts of this clonotype. The genes are TRBV12-3 or TRBV12-4 and TRBJ2-4; the D is unclear. There are 14 residues in the CDR3. The V end was cut by 2 bases, the J end by 0 bases, with 5 bases between. The CDR3 here is CASSLFRAKNIQYF. For the CDR3, the DNA is TGTGCCAGCAGTTTATTCAGAGCCAAAAACATTCAGTACTTC.

There are a few counts of this clonotype. One junction end disagrees with the germline gene, perhaps due to a read error. The J gene is TRBJ1-2, the V gene TRBV5-1; 7 nucleotides align to TRBD1. Germline loops: CDR1 SGHRS, CDR2 YFSETQ. The CDR3 length is 15 residues. CDR3 loop: CASTLTGQKGYGYTF. DNA of the CDR3: TGCGCCAGCACCTTGACGGGACAGAAGGGCTATGGCTACACCTTC.

The genes are TRBV6-6 and TRBJ2-7; D is possibly TRBD1 (6 bases). CDR3 size: 14 residues. From germline, CDR1 is MNHNY and CDR2 SVGAGI (reference sequence). Trimming left V 5 bases short and J 2 bases short, with 13 bases between. DNA for the CDR3: TGTGCCAGCAGTAATAGGGACACTCCCTACGAGCAGTACTTC. Translating gives CASSNRDTPYEQYF.

The chain carries TRBV11-2 and TRBJ1-1, with D maybe TRBD1 (5 bases). V shed 6 bases and J shed 1 base, with 9 bases lying between them. The germline V gene has CDR1 SGHAT and CDR2 FQNNGV. This CDR3 is built from 13 residues. The CDR3, as DNA: TGTGCCAGCAGGATGAGGGGGAACACTGAAGCTTTCTTT. Translating it yields CASRMRGNTEAFF.

The chain recombines TRBV5-6 with TRBJ2-7; the D gene is possibly TRBD2 (5 bases). Trimming took 1 base from V and 5 from J, leaving 10 bases between them. Germline V gene sequence: CDR1 SGHDT, CDR2 YYEEEE. This CDR3 is built from 13 residues. CDR3 protein: CASSLLRGNEQYF. The CDR3 region has the DNA TGTGCCAGCAGCTTGCTCCGAGGGAACGAGCAGTACTTC.

Ten or more counts support this clonotype. The chain links TRBV15 to TRBJ1-1; D is unresolved. V shed 0 bases and J shed 2 bases, with 10 bases lying between them. The germline gives CDR1 LNHNV, CDR2 YYDKDF (reference sequence). The CDR3 loop spans 15 amino acids. The CDR3 DNA is TGTGCCACCAGCAGAGAACGTTACGAAAACACTGAAGCTTTCTTT. Protein: CATSRERYENTEAFF. Drawing the rest from reference TRBV15 and TRBJ1-1, the complete variable domain is DAMVIQNPRYQVTQFGKPVTLSCSQTLNHNVMYWYQQKSSQAPKLLFHYYDKDFNNEADTPDNFQSRRPNTSFCFLDIRSPGLGDTAMYLCATSRERYENTEAFFGQGTRLTVV.

Regarding this clonotype: One end of the junction varies from germline; a read error may be responsible. The chain recombines TRBV12-3 or TRBV12-4 with TRBJ1-1, with D possibly TRBD1 on 6 matching bases. CDR3 length: 14 residues. Here the CDR3 reads CASSLDGGAPPPFF. The DNA for the CDR3 is TGTGCCAGCAGTTTAGATGGGGGGGCCCCTCCCCCCTTTTTT.

CDR3 in amino acids: CASSEGLAGYEQFF. The CDR3, as DNA: TGTGCCAGCAGTGAAGGACTAGCGGGATATGAGCAGTTCTTC. The rearrangement links TRBV6-1 to TRBJ2-1, with 11 positions matching TRBD2. V dropped 1 base and J dropped 8; count of bases not matched to a gene: 1. The CDR3 spans 14 residues. Germline V gene data show CDR1 as MNHNS and CDR2 as SASEGT.

This clonotype has just a few counts. This chain joins TRBV4-3 and TRBJ1-1, with no clear D. With 0 bases removed from V and 1 base from J, the gap between germline ends came to 9 bases. Germline lookup yields CDR1 LGHNA and CDR2 YSLEER. The CDR3 contains 15 residues. This CDR3 reads CASSQEKGGNTEAFF. DNA for the CDR3: TGCGCCAGCAGCCAAGAGAAGGGTGGGAACACTGAAGCTTTCTTT.

This clonotype was seen only a few times. The V gene is TRBV7-9, the J gene TRBJ2-3; D possibly corresponds to TRBD2 (6 bases). Trimming left V 0 bases short and J 6 bases short, with 10 bases between. The CDR3 is 14 amino acids. Looked up from germline, CDR1 is SEHNR and CDR2 is FQNEAQ (reference sequence). The CDR3 sequence is CASSLAVSGDTQYF. The CDR3 coding sequence is TGTGCCAGCAGCTTAGCGGTCAGCGGGGATACGCAGTATTTT.

The chain is built from TRBV9 and TRBJ1-1; D unresolved. The CDR3 consists of 16 residues. V was trimmed by 2 bases and J by 6 bases, leaving 20 bases between them. CDR1 is SGDLS, CDR2 YYNGEE, per germline. The CDR3 sequence is CASSVGIMETFSEAFF. The CDR3 DNA reads as TGTGCCAGCAGCGTTGGAATCATGGAAACATTCTCTGAAGCTTTCTTT.